The 4 T cell receptor beta chains below all came from one sample that was sequenced in a study of blood T cell repertoires in COVID-19. Libraries were prepared by immunoSEQ multiplex PCR; TCRdb keeps only in-frame clonotypes and omits some of them. The repertoire has some 150,000 clones, about 90% of them found once; the top ten carry about 4.6%. Specimen: peripheral blood. These receptors all stem from a woman aged 60-70 years with active or convalescent COVID-19.

This clone was picked up one time. The chain combines TRBV9 with TRBJ1-3, with D unresolved. CDR1 SGDLS and CDR2 YYNGEE come from the germline V gene. This CDR3 comprises 13 residues. V lost 0 bases and J lost 4, with 5 bases in between. The CDR3 bases are TGTGCCAGCAGCGTAGCCCAAGGAAACACCATATATTTT. Its protein is CASSVAQGNTIYF. The whole variable domain, remainder taken from reference TRBV9 and TRBJ1-3, is DSGVTQTPKHLITATGQRVTLRCSPRSGDLSVYWYQQSLDQGLQFLIQYYNGEERAKGNILERFSAQQFPDLHSELNLSSLELGDSALYFCASSVAQGNTIYFGEGSWLTVV.

The gene calls are TRBV2 and TRBJ1-1; 8 nucleotides match TRBD1. V was clipped by 6 bases and J by 4 bases; unmatched bases: 4. Germline V gene lookup returns CDR1 SNHLY and CDR2 FYNNEI. CDR3 size: 13 residues. CDR3 sequence: CASSAGQGTEAFF. The CDR3 bases are TGTGCCAGCAGCGCTGGACAGGGCACTGAAGCTTTCTTT. The full variable domain, its missing parts supplied by reference TRBV2 and TRBJ1-1, is EPEVTQTPSHQVTQMGQEVILRCVPISNHLYFYWYRQILGQKVEFLVSFYNNEISEKSEIFDDQFSVERPDGSNFTLKIRSTKLEDSAMYFCASSAGQGTEAFFGQGTRLTVV.

The chain carries TRBV3-1 (or the pseudogene TRBV3-2) and TRBJ1-1; D unresolved. With 4 bases removed from V and 4 bases from J, the gap between germline ends came to 10 bases. The CDR3 extends over 13 amino acids. Germline V gene data show CDR1 as LGHDT and CDR2 as YNNKEL (reference sequence). CDR3 DNA sequence: TGTGCCAGCAGCCTTTGGCAGTCCACTGAAGCTTTCTTT. This sequence encodes CASSLWQSTEAFF.

The chain is built from TRBV6-5 and TRBJ2-7, with D maybe TRBD1 (7 bases). This CDR3 contains 15 residues. The ends were cut back, 6 bases at V and 4 bases at J, with 19 bases in the middle. The germline V gene has CDR1 MNHEY and CDR2 SVGAGI. In nucleotides, the CDR3 is TGTGCCAGCAGCTTCGACAGGGCCGGGGGTTACGAGCAGTACTTC. Translated, it gives CASSFDRAGGYEQYF.